This T cell receptor beta chain was identified during a study of T cell responses to AZD1222 COVID-19 vaccine. Here immunoSEQ multiplex PCR was the method, and the copy in TCRdb shows in-frame clones only, minus some. The data show some 120,000 clones, with 80% to 95% seen just once and 1.1% held by the top ten. Comments on this clone: Its antigen is unknown.

This CDR3 is built from 13 residues. Germline CDR1 and CDR2: SEHNR and FQNEAQ (reference sequence). Trimming removed 10 bases at V and 1 base at J, with 11 bases between. General study points: Baseline seropositives among AZD1222 recipients totaled only 5 or 6. Repertoire sampling was restricted to post-peak T cell response timepoints. Spike was spanned by vaccine-associated CD4 TCRs, with dominance at 160-218 and 743-854. Spike-specific TCR breadth and depth went up after people got two AZD1222 doses.

This chain links TRBV7-9 with TRBJ2-1; D possibly corresponds to TRBD2 (6 bases). This clonotype originated in an adult in good health. Sequenced here: peripheral blood, sampled on day 0 of AZD1222 vaccination. In nucleotides, the CDR3 is TGTGCCACCTGGGACTCTTCCTACAATGAGCAGTTCTTC. This codes for CATWDSSYNEQFF. Drawing the rest from reference TRBV7-9 and TRBJ2-1, the complete variable domain is DTGVSQNPRHKITKRGQNVTFRCDPISEHNRLYWYRQTLGQGPEFLTYFQNEAQLEKSRLLSDRFSAERPKGSFSTLEIQRTEQGDSAMYLCATWDSSYNEQFFGPGTRLTVL.